The rows below give T cell receptor beta chains drawn from one sample of a study of blood T cell repertoires in COVID-19. Profiled with immunoSEQ multiplex PCR; TCRdb holds only in-frame clones, not every one. The top ten clones hold around 24% of a sample with fewer than 200,000 clones, 88% of them seen once. Sequencing input: peripheral blood. Every receptor here comes from a man in his fifties or sixties with acute or convalescent COVID-19. Each CDR3 is given with its conserved first and last residue. A D gene is named only where the DNA matches it firmly. Where a row states a size, it is once, few, many or the class of an expanded clone; other rows omit it.

J	D	V	size	CDR3	DNA
TRBJ1-1	NA	TRBV2	NA	CASSDRENTEAFF	TGTGCCAGCAGTGACAGGGAAAACACTGAAGCTTTCTTT
TRBJ2-5	NA	TRBV9	once	CASSSRPDRSLETQYF	TGTGCCAGCAGCTCGAGACCCGACAGGTCCCTGGAGACCCAGTACTTC
TRBJ2-3	TRBD2	TRBV19	NA	CASLPRGGRTTTDTQYF	TGTGCCAGTCTACCGCGGGGGGGAAGAACTACCACAGATACGCAGTATTTT
TRBJ2-5	NA	TRBV5-6	NA	CASSLGPGGFEETQYF	TGTGCCAGCAGCTTGGGGCCAGGGGGGTTTGAAGAGACCCAGTACTTC
TRBJ2-3	TRBD1	TRBV4-3	NA	CASSQDLHRGNTDTQYF	TGCGCCAGCAGCCAAGATCTCCACAGGGGAAACACAGATACGCAGTATTTT
TRBJ2-5	NA	TRBV29-1	NA	CSVEAVAEGQTQYF	TGCAGCGTTGAAGCGGTAGCGGAGGGGCAGACCCAGTACTTC
TRBJ2-3	TRBD1	TRBV10-1	NA	CASSPATGNTDTQYF	TGCGCCAGCAGTCCCGCGACAGGGAACACAGATACGCAGTATTTT
TRBJ1-5	TRBD1	TRBV19	NA	CASSTQQGSQPQHF	TGTGCCAGTAGTACGCAACAGGGGAGTCAGCCCCAGCATTTT
TRBJ1-1	NA	TRBV29-1	few	CSSFGQLNTEAFF	TGCAGCTCATTCGGACAGTTGAACACTGAAGCTTTCTTT
TRBJ1-1	NA	TRBV27	NA	CASSLIGGTGRGTEAFF	TGTGCCAGCAGTTTAATAGGCGGTACAGGGAGAGGGACTGAAGCTTTCTTT
TRBJ1-1	NA	TRBV24-1	NA	CATSDFGSEAFF	TGTGCCACCAGTGATTTCGGTAGTGAAGCTTTCTTT
TRBJ1-2	TRBD1	TRBV19	NA	CASSQGERGYTF	TGTGCCAGTAGCCAGGGGGAAAGGGGCTACACCTTC
TRBJ1-1	NA	TRBV29-1	NA	CSVEALSNTEAFF	TGCAGCGTTGAAGCTTTATCGAACACTGAAGCTTTCTTT
TRBJ2-7	TRBD2	TRBV6-6	NA	CASSYSLAGSGEQYF	TGTGCCAGCAGTTACTCACTAGCGGGATCCGGGGAGCAGTACTTC
TRBJ2-1	TRBD2	TRBV20-1	NA	CSASWSGGPLYNEQFF	TGCAGTGCTAGTTGGAGCGGGGGCCCTCTCTACAATGAGCAGTTCTTC
TRBJ2-1	TRBD1	TRBV9	NA	CASSVVARVGTGAEQFF	TGTGCCAGCAGCGTAGTAGCTCGAGTCGGGACAGGGGCTGAGCAGTTCTTC
TRBJ1-1	NA	TRBV5-1	NA	CASSLVRGALEAFF	TGCGCCAGCAGCTTGGTCCGGGGGGCTTTAGAAGCTTTCTTT
TRBJ1-2	NA	TRBV25-1	once	CASSIGGDYGYTF	TGTGCCAGCAGTATAGGCGGAGACTATGGCTACACCTTC
TRBJ2-5	NA	TRBV7-3	NA	CASSLTRRETQYF	TGTGCCAGCAGCTTAACGCGGAGAGAGACCCAGTACTTC
TRBJ1-3	TRBD1	TRBV27	few	CASSLYGGGGGNTIYF	TGTGCCAGCAGTTTATACGGAGGGGGCGGTGGAAACACCATATATTTT
TRBJ2-3	TRBD1	TRBV2	NA	CASSGDRGVGDTQYF	TGTGCCAGCAGTGGGGACAGGGGAGTGGGGGATACGCAGTATTTT
TRBJ2-7	NA	TRBV24-1	many	CATRTGTGTYEQYF	TGTGCCACCAGAACCGGGACTGGAACCTACGAGCAGTACTTC
TRBJ1-5	NA	TRBV28	NA	CASRTAGGSNQPQHF	TGTGCCAGCAGGACCGCCGGGGGTAGCAATCAGCCCCAGCATTTT
TRBJ1-3	NA	TRBV30	NA	CAWSGRAGNTIYF	TGTGCCTGGAGTGGTCGAGCTGGAAACACCATATATTTT
TRBJ2-3	NA	TRBV5-5	NA	CASNKEGWADTQYF	TGTGCCAGCAATAAGGAGGGGTGGGCAGATACGCAGTATTTT
TRBJ1-2	TRBD1	TRBV30	NA	CAWTTGNGYTF	TGTGCCTGGACGACAGGGAATGGCTACACCTTC